This entry describes one T cell receptor beta chain. The antigen is unknown. The data originate from a study of EBV T-cell therapy then PD-1 blockade in nasopharyngeal carcinoma. The repertoire was sequenced with immunoSEQ multiplex PCR; TCRdb's copy has only in-frame clones and lacks some. The sample lists about 17,000 clones; roughly 83% were seen once. Treatment given: AdE1-LMPpoly-expanded autologous EBV-specific T-cell therapy followed by anti-PD-1 nivolumab. This CDR3 is built from 15 residues. Germline values: CDR1 SGDLS, CDR2 YYNGEE. Trimming cost V 0 bases and J 10 bases, with 14 bases left between them.

The chain has TRBV9 and TRBJ1-6; TRBD1 might be the D (6 bases). This TCR was recovered from a man aged 35-49 years with nasopharyngeal carcinoma. Sample: CD8+ T cells from blood, taken at day 0 from a patient whose treatment included autologous EBV-specific T cells and nivolumab. CDR3: CASSVAWGRRSPLHF. The CDR3, as DNA: TGTGCCAGCAGCGTAGCTTGGGGGCGCAGGTCACCCCTCCACTTT.